This entry lists 3 T cell receptor beta chains sequenced from one sample in a study of cytomegalovirus exposure and HLA in healthy donors. Clones were read by immunoSEQ multiplex PCR, and TCRdb kept only the in-frame ones, dropping some. The sample has more than 100,000 clones, approximately 90% seen once. The sample comprised PBMCs. These receptors originate from a young woman in good health and CMV-seropositive.

V and J are TRBV6-1 and TRBJ1-2, with 9 bases matching TRBD1. V shed 4 bases, J shed 0 bases, and the junction held 12 bases outside the gene matches. The CDR3 contains 18 residues. Germline V gene lookup returns CDR1 MNHNS and CDR2 SASEGT. The CDR3 loop reads CASSVNRDRALANYGYTF. CDR3 sequence (DNA): TGTGCCAGCAGTGTAAACCGGGACAGGGCGTTAGCTAACTATGGCTACACCTTC.

This rearrangement joins TRBV9 to TRBJ2-1; 16 bases agree with TRBD2. The V gene end was trimmed by 4 bases and the J gene end by 14 bases; junction bases not matched to a gene: 12. The CDR3 runs to 16 residues. The germline CDR1 and CDR2 sequences are SGDLS and YYNGEE. Written as DNA, the CDR3 is TGTGCCAGCAGCCCAAACGTGGGACTAGCGGGAGGGGGAGAGTTCTTC. It specifies CASSPNVGLAGGGEFF.

In this sample, this clone turned up once. The rearrangement joins TRBV2 to TRBJ2-7; a weak D match, TRBD2 (6 bases). Trimming cost V 4 bases and J 1 base, with 20 bases left between them. CDR3 size: 17 residues. The germline gives CDR1 SNHLY, CDR2 FYNNEI. In nucleotides, the CDR3 is TGTGCCAGCAGTGGGCCCAGCCCCGGGACTGCTTCCTACGAGCAGTACTTC. This codes for CASSGPSPGTASYEQYF.